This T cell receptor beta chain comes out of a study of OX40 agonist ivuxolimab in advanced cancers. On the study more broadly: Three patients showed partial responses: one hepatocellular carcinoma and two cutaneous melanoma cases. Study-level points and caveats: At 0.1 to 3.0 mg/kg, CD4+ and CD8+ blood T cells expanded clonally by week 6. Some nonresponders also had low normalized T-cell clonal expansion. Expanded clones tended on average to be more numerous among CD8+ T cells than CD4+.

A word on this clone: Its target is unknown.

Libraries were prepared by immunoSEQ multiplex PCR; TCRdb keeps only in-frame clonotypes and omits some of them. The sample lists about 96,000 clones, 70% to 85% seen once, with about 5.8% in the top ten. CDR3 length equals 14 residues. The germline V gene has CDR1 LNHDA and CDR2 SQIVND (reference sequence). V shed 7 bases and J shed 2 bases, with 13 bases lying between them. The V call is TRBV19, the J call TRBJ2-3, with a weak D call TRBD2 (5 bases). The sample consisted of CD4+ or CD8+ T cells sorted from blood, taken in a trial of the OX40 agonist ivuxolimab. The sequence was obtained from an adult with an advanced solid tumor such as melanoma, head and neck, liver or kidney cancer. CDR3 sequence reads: CASTQTTSTDTQYF. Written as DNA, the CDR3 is TGTGCCAGTACCCAGACTACCTCCACAGATACGCAGTATTTT.